This entry features one T cell receptor beta chain sequence. Antigen unknown. The record originates from a study of OX40 agonist ivuxolimab in advanced cancers. Study in general: A mean age of around 63 years, range about 20 to 79, was recorded, and approximately 85% were male.

This CDR3 region has 16 residues. Germline loops: CDR1 SGHRS, CDR2 YFSETQ. V lost 2 bases and J lost 3, with 18 bases in between. Regarding the study as a whole: Expanded clones were, on average, more numerous in CD8+ T cells than in CD4+.

The assay was immunoSEQ multiplex PCR, and TCRdb's table has in-frame clones only and misses some. The sample records about 48,000 clones, more than 80% being singletons. This TCR was recovered from an adult with an advanced solid tumor such as melanoma, head and neck, liver or kidney cancer. The sample was CD4+ or CD8+ T cells sorted from blood, taken in a trial of the OX40 agonist ivuxolimab. The V call is TRBV5-1, the J call TRBJ2-7; possibly TRBD1 or TRBD2 for D (5 bases each). This chain's CDR3 is CASSLSFGGRGYEQYF. The CDR3 DNA follows: TGCGCCAGCAGCTTATCCTTTGGGGGACGGGGCTACGAGCAGTACTTC.